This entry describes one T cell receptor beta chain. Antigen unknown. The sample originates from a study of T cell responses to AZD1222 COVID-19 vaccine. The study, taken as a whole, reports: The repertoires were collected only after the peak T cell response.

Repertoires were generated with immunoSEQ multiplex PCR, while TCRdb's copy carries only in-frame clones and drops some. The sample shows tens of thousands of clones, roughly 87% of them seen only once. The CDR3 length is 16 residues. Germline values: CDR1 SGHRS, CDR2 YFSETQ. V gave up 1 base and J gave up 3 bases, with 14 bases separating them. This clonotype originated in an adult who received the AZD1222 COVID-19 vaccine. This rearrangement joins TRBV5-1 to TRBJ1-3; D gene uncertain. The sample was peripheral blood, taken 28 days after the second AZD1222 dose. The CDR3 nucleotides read TGCGCCAGCAGCTTGCAGCCACAGAATGTTGGAAACACCATATATTTT. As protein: CASSLQPQNVGNTIYF.